These 25 T cell receptor beta chains share one sample of origin, sequenced in a study of PD-L1 blockade in urothelial cancer. Libraries were prepared by immunoSEQ multiplex PCR; TCRdb keeps only in-frame clonotypes and omits some of them. The data contain about 21,000 clones, nearly 90% of them seen just once; the ten biggest clones take up around 16%. Here the sequenced sample was PBMCs, taken around atezolizumab (anti-PD-L1) treatment. The receptors derive from a woman aged 55-69 years with urothelial cancer.

The chain joins TRBV15 to TRBJ2-1; tentatively, D is TRBD2 (6 bases). V was clipped by 4 bases and J by 6 bases, with 16 bases between them. Germline CDR1 is LNHNV and CDR2 is YYDKDF (reference sequence). CDR3 size: 15 residues. CDR3 protein: CATSTAYLSGNEQFF. The CDR3, as DNA: TGTGCCACCAGCACAGCCTACCTTAGCGGCAATGAGCAGTTCTTC.

The rearrangement joins TRBV30 to TRBJ2-7, with unresolved D. The CDR3 consists of 11 residues. V shed 3 bases and J shed 3 bases, with 6 bases lying between them. Germline assignment: CDR1 GTSNPN and CDR2 SVGIG (reference sequence). The CDR3 spells CAWSLGYEQYF. The CDR3 DNA sequence: TGTGCCTGGAGCCTAGGCTACGAGCAGTACTTC.

The genes are TRBV7-4 and TRBJ2-1; 15 bases are shared with TRBD2. CDR3 size: 18 residues. J was trimmed by 10 bases and V by 5 bases; bases with no gene match: 15. CDR1 and CDR2 (germline): SGHVT, SQSDAQ. CDR3 nucleotide sequence: TGTGCCAGCAGCCCGCTGGGACTAGCGGGAGGCCCGAGTTGGGAGCAGTTCTTC. As protein: CASSPLGLAGGPSWEQFF.

The chain uses TRBV7-2 and TRBJ2-5; D ambiguous. Germline V gene lookup returns CDR1 SGHTA and CDR2 FQGNSA. The germline V and J ends were trimmed by 5 bases and 7 bases, with 8 bases remaining between them. The CDR3 is 11 amino acids. CDR3 sequence (DNA): TGTGCCAGCAGCCAGTCGGGGACCCAGTACTTC. The encoded protein is CASSQSGTQYF.

This clone was found once. J is TRBJ2-7 and V is TRBV19, with 7 bases identical to TRBD2. The ends lost 10 bases at V and 5 bases at J; junction bases unmatched: 14. Germline values: CDR1 LNHDA, CDR2 SQIVND (reference sequence). The CDR3 is made up of 14 amino acids. This CDR3 is CATEPTGGINEQYF. CDR3 nucleotide sequence: TGTGCCACCGAACCGACGGGGGGAATTAACGAGCAGTACTTC.

The rearrangement joins TRBV7-2 to TRBJ1-5; D not certain. The V end was cut by 3 bases, the J end by 3 bases, with 6 bases between. The germline CDR1 and CDR2 sequences are SGHTA and FQGNSA. The CDR3 is made up of 13 amino acids. CDR3 region: CASSLRSNQPQHF. The CDR3, as DNA: TGTGCCAGCAGCTTGAGGTCCAATCAGCCCCAGCATTTT.

The chain links TRBV29-1 to TRBJ1-1; D might be TRBD1 (5 bases). This CDR3 spans 14 amino acids. Germline-derived CDR1 and CDR2 are SQVTM and ANQGSEA. V gave up 1 base and J gave up 6 bases, with 15 bases separating them. The CDR3 spells CSVEGAGRIAEAFF. DNA of the CDR3: TGCAGCGTTGAAGGGGCAGGGCGTATCGCTGAAGCTTTCTTT.

The genes are TRBV18 and TRBJ1-2; TRBD1 aligns across 9 bases. Losses at the gene ends were 3 bases for V and 0 bases for J; bases not matched to a gene: 11. The germline gives CDR1 KGHSH, CDR2 LQKENI. The CDR3 consists of 18 residues. DNA for the CDR3: TGTGCCAGCTCACCTTATGCCGGGACAGGGTATACTAACTATGGCTACACCTTC. Translated, it gives CASSPYAGTGYTNYGYTF. The full variable domain, in which reference TRBV18 and TRBJ1-2 provide the parts outside the CDR3, is NAGVMQNPRHLVRRRGQEARLRCSPMKGHSHVYWYRQLPEEGLKFMVYLQKENIIDESGMPKERFSAEFPKEGPSILRIQQVVRGDSAAYFCASSPYAGTGYTNYGYTFGSGTRLTVV.

The chain employs TRBV28 and TRBJ1-2; no clear D gene. The CDR3 extends over 13 amino acids. Trimming left V 5 bases short and J 2 bases short, with 9 bases between. Germline loops: CDR1 MDHEN, CDR2 SYDVKM. The CDR3 reads CASSNTPNYGYTF. In DNA, the CDR3 is TGTGCCAGCAGTAACACACCAAACTATGGCTACACCTTC.

V usage is TRBV5-1 and J usage is TRBJ2-1; 10 bases are shared with TRBD1. V gave up 3 bases and J gave up 10 bases; unmatched junction bases: 16. Germline CDR1 and CDR2: SGHRS and YFSETQ. This CDR3 spans 17 amino acids. CDR3 protein: CASSSRGGTGAVREQFF. CDR3 nucleotide sequence: TGCGCCAGCAGCTCCCGGGGGGGGACAGGGGCCGTAAGGGAGCAGTTCTTC.

The V call is TRBV9, the J call TRBJ2-3; weak D call: TRBD1 (5 bases). Germline assignment: CDR1 SGDLS and CDR2 YYNGEE. V was cut by 4 bases and J by 5 bases, with 23 bases left in between. The CDR3 extends over 17 amino acids. Here the CDR3 reads CASSTSRLRDSGDTQYF. The CDR3, as DNA: TGTGCCAGCAGCACATCCCGTCTCAGGGATTCAGGAGATACGCAGTATTTT.

This chain connects TRBV9 to TRBJ2-1; TRBD1 agrees at 8 bases. CDR3 length equals 15 residues. Germline V gene data show CDR1 as SGDLS and CDR2 as YYNGEE. V was clipped by 0 bases and J by 6 bases; unmatched bases: 5. The CDR3 nucleotides read TGTGCCAGCAGCGTAGGCCAGGGGGCAAGCAATGAGCAGTTCTTC. It codes for CASSVGQGASNEQFF.

This clone occurred a few times. The V gene is TRBV27, the J gene TRBJ1-4; D not certain. The CDR3 totals 16 residues. CDR1 is MNHEY, CDR2 SMNVEV, per germline (reference sequence). Trimming took off 4 bases at V and 0 bases at J, with 12 bases between the two ends. The DNA of the CDR3 is TGTGCCAGCAGTTCTAGGACTAGCCCAACTAATGAAAAACTGTTTTTT. This encodes CASSSRTSPTNEKLFF.

V gene TRBV5-5 combines with J gene TRBJ2-7; D possibly corresponds to TRBD1 (6 bases). The germline V gene encodes CDR1 SGHKS and CDR2 YYEKEE (reference sequence). The V end was cut by 3 bases, the J end by 5 bases, with 15 bases between. This CDR3 has 14 residues. CDR3 residues: CASSSPDSSHEQYF. In DNA, the CDR3 is TGTGCCAGCAGCTCTCCGGACAGTTCCCACGAGCAGTACTTC.

The rearrangement joins TRBV27 to TRBJ1-1; D is possibly TRBD1 (5 bases). From germline, CDR1 is MNHEY and CDR2 SMNVEV (reference sequence). This CDR3 has 14 residues. With 7 bases removed from V and 6 bases from J, the gap between germline ends came to 18 bases. DNA for the CDR3: TGTGCCAGCACTAAAGGGACGGGGGGGGCTGAAGCTTTCTTT. This encodes CASTKGTGGAEAFF.

The gene calls are TRBV19 and TRBJ2-3; D gene ambiguous. CDR3 length equals 15 residues. Germline CDR1 and CDR2: LNHDA and SQIVND (reference sequence). Trimming stripped 1 base from V and 2 bases from J, with 10 bases between. As DNA, the CDR3 is TGTGCCAGTAGTATAGGCGGCTTAATCACAGATACGCAGTATTTT. Its protein product is CASSIGGLITDTQYF.

The rearrangement joins TRBV7-6 to TRBJ2-2; D uncertain. V lost 2 bases and J 0 bases, leaving 7 bases between the germline ends. CDR1 is SGHVS, CDR2 FNYEAQ, per germline. The CDR3 loop spans 15 amino acids. The CDR3 region is CASSLYNSNTGELFF. The CDR3 DNA is TGTGCCAGCAGCTTATATAATTCGAACACCGGGGAGCTGTTTTTT.

This sequence joins TRBV7-3 and TRBJ2-2; 13 bases are a match to TRBD2. The CDR3 has 16 amino acids. With V trimmed by 5 bases and J by 5 bases, 5 bases remained unmatched. From germline, CDR1 is SGHTA and CDR2 FQGTGA. As DNA, the CDR3 is TGTGCCAGCAGCCGCAGACTAGCGGGAGGTACCGGGGAGCTGTTTTTT. Encoded protein: CASSRRLAGGTGELFF.

Here the CDR3 DNA reads TGTGCCAGTAGTACCCTTTGGGGGGGAGGTGCAACTAATGAAAAACTGTTTTTT. Its translation is CASSTLWGGGATNEKLFF. The chain joins TRBV19 to TRBJ1-4; perhaps TRBD1 as D (5 bases). Germline V lookup: CDR1 LNHDA, CDR2 SQIVND (reference sequence). This CDR3 is built from 18 residues. V was shortened by 4 bases and J by 0 bases, with 18 bases between the two germline ends.

In its sample, this clone was seen once. The chain carries TRBV5-1 and TRBJ2-3, with D possibly matching TRBD2 (6 bases). CDR1 and CDR2 from the germline V gene are SGHRS and YFSETQ. The CDR3 loop spans 15 amino acids. Trimming pared 2 bases from V and 4 bases from J, leaving 14 bases between. The CDR3 region has the DNA TGCGCCAGCAGCTTAACTAGCCCGTACGCAGATACGCAGTATTTT. It is translated as CASSLTSPYADTQYF.

CDR3 amino acids: CASSTTGVDGYTF. The CDR3, as DNA: TGTGCCAGCAGCACGACAGGGGTTGATGGCTACACCTTC. The rearrangement links TRBV11-2 to TRBJ1-2, with 8 bases that match TRBD1. Germline V gives CDR1 SGHAT, CDR2 FQNNGV. The V and J ends lost 5 bases and 6 bases, in that order; junction bases with no gene match: 5. The CDR3 has 13 amino acids.

This clone has only one observation. The chain combines TRBV4-2 with TRBJ2-7; a possible D gene is TRBD2 (5 bases). The CDR3 sequence is 16 residues long. Trimming shortened V by 0 bases and J by 0 bases, and 12 bases separated the two germline ends. Germline assignment: CDR1 LGHNA and CDR2 YNFKEQ. CDR3 sequence reads: CASSQDTGGYSYEQYF. The CDR3 nucleotides read TGTGCCAGCAGCCAAGACACTGGCGGGTACTCCTACGAGCAGTACTTC.

The CDR3 region has the DNA TGCGCCAGCAGCGTCGAGGGGGGGTCCTACGAGCAGTACTTC. It translates to CASSVEGGSYEQYF. The chain carries TRBV5-1 and TRBJ2-7; D may be TRBD2 (7 bases). This CDR3 has 14 amino acids. The V gene lost 4 bases and the J gene lost 1 base, with 12 bases spanning the gap. From germline, CDR1 is SGHRS and CDR2 YFSETQ.

The rearrangement joins TRBV7-9 to TRBJ2-3; D possibly corresponds to TRBD2 (6 bases). Germline V gives CDR1 SEHNR, CDR2 FQNEAQ (reference sequence). This CDR3 is built from 16 residues. Deletions cut 3 bases from V and 0 bases from J, with 13 bases between. The CDR3, as DNA: TGTGCCAGCAGCTTCCTGGGTAGCGGCAGCACAGATACGCAGTATTTT. This codes for CASSFLGSGSTDTQYF.

The V gene is TRBV7-9, the J gene TRBJ1-1; TRBD1 matches at 8 bases. J was trimmed by 4 bases and V by 2 bases; bases with no gene match: 6. Germline V CDR1 and CDR2: SEHNR, FQNEAQ (reference sequence). The CDR3 extends over 15 amino acids. The CDR3 sequence is CASSLLQGAGTEAFF. CDR3 nucleotides: TGTGCCAGCAGCTTACTGCAGGGGGCTGGCACTGAAGCTTTCTTT.